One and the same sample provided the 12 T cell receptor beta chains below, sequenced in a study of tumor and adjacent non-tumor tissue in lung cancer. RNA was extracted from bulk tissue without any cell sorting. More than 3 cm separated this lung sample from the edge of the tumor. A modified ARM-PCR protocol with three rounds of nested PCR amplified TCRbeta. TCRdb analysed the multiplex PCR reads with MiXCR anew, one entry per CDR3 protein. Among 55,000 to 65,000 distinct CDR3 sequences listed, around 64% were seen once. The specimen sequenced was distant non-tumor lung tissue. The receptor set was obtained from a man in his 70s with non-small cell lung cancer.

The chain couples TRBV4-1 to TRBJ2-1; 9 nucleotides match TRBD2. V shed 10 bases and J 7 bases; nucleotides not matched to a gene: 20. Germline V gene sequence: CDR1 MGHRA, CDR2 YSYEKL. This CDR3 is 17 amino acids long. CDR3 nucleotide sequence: TGCGCCAATAGCCAAGATGGGGCGGGAGGGCCGGGTAATGAGCAGTTCTTC. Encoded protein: CANSQDGAGGPGNEQFF.

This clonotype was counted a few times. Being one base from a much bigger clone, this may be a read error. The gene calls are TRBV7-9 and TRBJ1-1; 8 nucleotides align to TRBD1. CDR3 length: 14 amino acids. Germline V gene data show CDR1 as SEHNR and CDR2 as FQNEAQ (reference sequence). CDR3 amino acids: CTSSYRGMNTEAFF. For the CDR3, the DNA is TGTACCAGCAGCTACAGGGGGATGAACACTGAAGCTTTCTTT.

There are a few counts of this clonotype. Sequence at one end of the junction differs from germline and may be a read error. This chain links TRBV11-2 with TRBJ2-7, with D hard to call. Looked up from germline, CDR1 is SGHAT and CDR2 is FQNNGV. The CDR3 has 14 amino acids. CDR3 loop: CASRPLTVRNKQHF. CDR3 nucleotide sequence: TGTGCCAGCAGGCCCCTCACAGTAAGAAACAAGCAGCACTTC.

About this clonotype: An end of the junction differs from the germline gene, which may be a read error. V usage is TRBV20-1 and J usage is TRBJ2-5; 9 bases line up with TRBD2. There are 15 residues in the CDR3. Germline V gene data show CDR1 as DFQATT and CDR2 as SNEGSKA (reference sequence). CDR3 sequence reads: CSASIAGAFQETQCF. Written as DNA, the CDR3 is TGCAGTGCTTCGATAGCGGGGGCCTTTCAAGAGACCCAGTGCTTC.

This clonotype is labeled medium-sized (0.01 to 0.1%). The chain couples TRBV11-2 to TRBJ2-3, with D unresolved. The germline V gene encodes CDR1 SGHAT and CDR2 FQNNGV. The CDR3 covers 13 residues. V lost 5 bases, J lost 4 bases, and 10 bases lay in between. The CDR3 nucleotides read TGTGCCAGCAGCCGGCTAAATGCAGATACGCAGTATTTT. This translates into CASSRLNADTQYF.

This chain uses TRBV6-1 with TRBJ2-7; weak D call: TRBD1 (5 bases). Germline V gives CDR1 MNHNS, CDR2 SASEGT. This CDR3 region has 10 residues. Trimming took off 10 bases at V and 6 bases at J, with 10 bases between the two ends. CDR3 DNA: TGTGCCAACAGGAATCGCGAGCAGTACTTC. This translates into CANRNREQYF.

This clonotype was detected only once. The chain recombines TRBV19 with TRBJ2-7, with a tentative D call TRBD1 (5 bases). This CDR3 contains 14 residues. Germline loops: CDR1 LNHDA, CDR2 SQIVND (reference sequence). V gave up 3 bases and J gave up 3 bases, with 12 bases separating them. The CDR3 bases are TGTGCCAGTAGTATGAGGCAGGGTAGCTACGAGCAGTACTTC. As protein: CASSMRQGSYEQYF. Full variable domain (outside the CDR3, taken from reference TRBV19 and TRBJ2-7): DGGITQSPKYLFRKEGQNVTLSCEQNLNHDAMYWYRQDPGQGLRLIYYSQIVNDFQKGDIAEGYSVSREKKESFPLTVTSAQKNPTAFYLCASSMRQGSYEQYFGPGTRLTVT.

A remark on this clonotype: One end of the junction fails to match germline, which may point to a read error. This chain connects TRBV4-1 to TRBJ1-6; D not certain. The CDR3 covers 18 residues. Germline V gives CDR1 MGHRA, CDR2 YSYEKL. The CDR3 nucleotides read TGTGCCAGCAGCCAAGTGGTCGGCAAGAGCTCCTATAATTCACCCCTCCACTTT. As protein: CASSQVVGKSSYNSPLHF.

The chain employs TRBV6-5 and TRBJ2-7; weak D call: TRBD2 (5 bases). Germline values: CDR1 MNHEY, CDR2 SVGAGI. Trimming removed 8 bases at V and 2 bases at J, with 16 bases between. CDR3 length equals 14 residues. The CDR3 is CASGRGAWAYEQYF. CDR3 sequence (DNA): TGTGCCAGCGGTCGGGGTGCATGGGCCTACGAGCAGTACTTC.

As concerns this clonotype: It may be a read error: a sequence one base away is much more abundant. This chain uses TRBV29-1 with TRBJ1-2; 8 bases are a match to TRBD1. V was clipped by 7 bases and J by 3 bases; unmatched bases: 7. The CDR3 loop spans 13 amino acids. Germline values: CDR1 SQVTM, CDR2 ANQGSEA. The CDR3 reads CSATGVGHYGYTF. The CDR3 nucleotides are TGCAGCGCGACAGGGGTGGGGCACTATGGCTACACCTTC.

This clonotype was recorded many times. In nucleotides, the CDR3 is TGTGCCAGCAGACCTACCGGAGTCCAGGAGACCCAGTACTTC. Translation: CASRPTGVQETQYF. The gene calls are TRBV5-6 and TRBJ2-5, with D unresolved. Germline V CDR1 and CDR2: SGHDT, YYEEEE. Between the trimmed V and J ends, which lost 5 bases and 5 bases, there was a span of 16 bases. The CDR3 runs 14 residues.

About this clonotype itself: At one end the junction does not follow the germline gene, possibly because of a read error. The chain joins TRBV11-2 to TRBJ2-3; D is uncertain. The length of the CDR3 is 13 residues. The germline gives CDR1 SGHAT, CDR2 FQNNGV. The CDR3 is CASIPLLTYTQYF. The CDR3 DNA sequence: TGTGCCAGCATCCCCCTCTTAACATATACGCAATATTTT. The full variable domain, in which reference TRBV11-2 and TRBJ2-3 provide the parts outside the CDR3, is EAGVAQSPRYKIIEKRQSVAFWCNPISGHATLYWYQQILGQGPKLLIQFQNNGVVDDSQLPKDRFSAERLKGVDSTLKIQPAKLEDSAVYLCASIPLLTYTQYFGPGTRLTVL.